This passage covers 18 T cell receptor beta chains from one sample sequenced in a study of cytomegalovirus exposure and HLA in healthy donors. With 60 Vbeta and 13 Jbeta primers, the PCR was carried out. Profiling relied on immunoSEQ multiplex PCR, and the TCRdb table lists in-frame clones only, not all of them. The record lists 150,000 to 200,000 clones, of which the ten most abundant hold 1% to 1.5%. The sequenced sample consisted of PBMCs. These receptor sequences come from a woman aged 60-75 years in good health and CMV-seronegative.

CDR3 sequence reads: CASSLGTSGGREQYF. DNA for the CDR3: TGTGCCAGCAGCTTAGGGACTAGCGGGGGTAGGGAGCAGTACTTC. The genes are TRBV5-4 and TRBJ2-7; 14 bases agree with TRBD2. CDR1 and CDR2 from the germline V gene are SGHNT and YYREEE (reference sequence). The V and J ends lost 2 bases and 7 bases, in that order; junction bases with no gene match: 5. The CDR3 runs to 15 residues.

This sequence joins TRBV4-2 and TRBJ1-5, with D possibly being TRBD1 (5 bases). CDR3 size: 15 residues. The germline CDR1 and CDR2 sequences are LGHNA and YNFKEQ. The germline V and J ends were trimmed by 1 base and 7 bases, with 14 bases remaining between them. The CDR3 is CASSQVFGGEQPQHF. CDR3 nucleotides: TGTGCCAGCAGCCAAGTTTTTGGGGGGGAGCAGCCCCAGCATTTT.

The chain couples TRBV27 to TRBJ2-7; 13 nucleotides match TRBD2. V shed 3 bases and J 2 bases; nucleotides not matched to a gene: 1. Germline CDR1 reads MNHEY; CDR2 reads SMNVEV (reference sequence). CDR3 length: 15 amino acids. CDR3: CASSLGLAGTYEQYF. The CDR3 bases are TGTGCCAGCAGTTTGGGACTAGCGGGAACCTACGAGCAGTACTTC.

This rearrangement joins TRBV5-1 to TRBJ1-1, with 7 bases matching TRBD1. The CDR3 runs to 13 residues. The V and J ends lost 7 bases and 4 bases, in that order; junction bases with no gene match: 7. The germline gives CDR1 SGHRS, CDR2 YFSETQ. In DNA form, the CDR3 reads TGCGCCAGCCTACGACAGGGTAGCACTGAAGCTTTCTTT. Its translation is CASLRQGSTEAFF.

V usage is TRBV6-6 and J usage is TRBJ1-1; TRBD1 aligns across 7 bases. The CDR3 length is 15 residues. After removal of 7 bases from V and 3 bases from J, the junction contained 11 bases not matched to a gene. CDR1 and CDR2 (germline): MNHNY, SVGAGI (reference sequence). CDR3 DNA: TGTGCCAGCACGGCTACCGACAGGGCGTACACTGAAGCTTTCTTT. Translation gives CASTATDRAYTEAFF.

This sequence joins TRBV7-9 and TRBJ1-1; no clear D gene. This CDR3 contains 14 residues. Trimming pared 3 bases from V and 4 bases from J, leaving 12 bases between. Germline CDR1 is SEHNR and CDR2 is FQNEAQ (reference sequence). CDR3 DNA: TGTGCCAGCAGCTTGGGAGTTATGATCACTGAAGCTTTCTTT. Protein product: CASSLGVMITEAFF.

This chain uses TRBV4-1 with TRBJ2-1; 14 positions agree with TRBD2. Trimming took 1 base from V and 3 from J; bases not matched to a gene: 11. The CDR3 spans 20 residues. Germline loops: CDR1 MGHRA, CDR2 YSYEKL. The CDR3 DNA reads TGCGCCAGCAGCCAAGGGCGAATCGGGACTAGCGGGAGAAGCTACAATGAGCAGTTCTTC. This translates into CASSQGRIGTSGRSYNEQFF.

The DNA of the CDR3 is TGTGCCAGCAGGGCCACAGGGAACAGCAATCAGCCCCAGCATTTT. It yields the protein CASRATGNSNQPQHF. V and J are TRBV6-5 and TRBJ1-5, with D perhaps matching TRBD1 (6 bases). Germline V CDR1 and CDR2: MNHEY, SVGAGI. The CDR3 has 15 residues. V gave up 6 bases and J gave up 1 base, with 13 bases separating them.

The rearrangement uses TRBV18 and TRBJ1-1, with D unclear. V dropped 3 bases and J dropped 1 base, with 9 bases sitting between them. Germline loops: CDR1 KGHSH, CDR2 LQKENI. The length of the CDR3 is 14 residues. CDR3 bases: TGTGCCAGCTCACCTTCTCAGGAGAACACTGAAGCTTTCTTT. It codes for CASSPSQENTEAFF. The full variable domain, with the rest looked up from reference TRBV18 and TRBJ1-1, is NAGVMQNPRHLVRRRGQEARLRCSPMKGHSHVYWYRQLPEEGLKFMVYLQKENIIDESGMPKERFSAEFPKEGPSILRIQQVVRGDSAAYFCASSPSQENTEAFFGQGTRLTVV.

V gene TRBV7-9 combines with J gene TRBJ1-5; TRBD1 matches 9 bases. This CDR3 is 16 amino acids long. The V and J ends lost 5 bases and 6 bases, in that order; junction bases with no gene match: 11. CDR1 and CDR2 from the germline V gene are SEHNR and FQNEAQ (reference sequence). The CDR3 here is CASSPRGQGAPQPQHF. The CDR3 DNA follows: TGTGCCAGCAGCCCGAGGGGACAGGGCGCACCTCAGCCCCAGCATTTT.

CDR3 loop: CASSWGQGNEQFF. Written as DNA, the CDR3 is TGTGCCAGCAGCTGGGGGCAGGGGAATGAGCAGTTCTTC. V is TRBV11-2 and J is TRBJ2-1, with D possibly TRBD1 on 6 matching bases. V lost 4 bases to trimming and J lost 7 bases, with 11 bases between them. This CDR3 is 13 amino acids long. The germline V gene encodes CDR1 SGHAT and CDR2 FQNNGV.

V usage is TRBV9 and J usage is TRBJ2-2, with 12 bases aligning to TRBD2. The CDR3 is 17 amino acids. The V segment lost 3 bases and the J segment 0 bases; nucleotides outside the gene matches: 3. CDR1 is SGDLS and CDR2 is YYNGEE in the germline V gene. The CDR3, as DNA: TGTGCCAGCAGCGCCCGGACTAGCGGGGCGAACACCGGGGAGCTGTTTTTT. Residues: CASSARTSGANTGELFF.

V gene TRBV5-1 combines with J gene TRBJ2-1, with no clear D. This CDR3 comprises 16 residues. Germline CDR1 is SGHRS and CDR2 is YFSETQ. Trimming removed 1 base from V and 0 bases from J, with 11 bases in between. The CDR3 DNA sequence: TGCGCCAGCAGCTTGATGAGCTTGAGCTCCTACAATGAGCAGTTCTTC. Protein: CASSLMSLSSYNEQFF.

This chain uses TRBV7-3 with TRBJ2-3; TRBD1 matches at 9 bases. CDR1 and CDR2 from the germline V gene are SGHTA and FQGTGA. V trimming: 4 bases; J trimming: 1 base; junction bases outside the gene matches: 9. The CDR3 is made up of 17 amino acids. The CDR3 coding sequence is TGTGCCAGCAGCTCCCGCCCCCGGGACAGGGGCACAGATACGCAGTATTTT. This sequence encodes CASSSRPRDRGTDTQYF. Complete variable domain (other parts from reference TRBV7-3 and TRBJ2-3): GAGVSQTPSNKVTEKGKYVELRCDPISGHTALYWYRQSLGQGPEFLIYFQGTGAADDSGLPNDRFFAVRPEGSVSTLKIQRTERGDSAVYLCASSSRPRDRGTDTQYFGPGTRLTVL.

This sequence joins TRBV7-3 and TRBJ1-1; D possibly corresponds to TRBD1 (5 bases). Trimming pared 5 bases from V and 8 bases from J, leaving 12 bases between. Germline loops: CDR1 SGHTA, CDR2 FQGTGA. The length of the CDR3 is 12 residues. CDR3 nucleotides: TGTGCCAGCAGCGCACGGGGGGGAGAAGCTTTCTTT. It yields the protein CASSARGGEAFF.

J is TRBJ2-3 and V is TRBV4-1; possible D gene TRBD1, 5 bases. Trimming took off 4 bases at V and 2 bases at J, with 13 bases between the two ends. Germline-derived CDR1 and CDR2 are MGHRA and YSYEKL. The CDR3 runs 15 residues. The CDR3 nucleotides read TGCGCCAGCAGCCCTACCGACAGCCCCACAGATACGCAGTATTTT. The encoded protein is CASSPTDSPTDTQYF.

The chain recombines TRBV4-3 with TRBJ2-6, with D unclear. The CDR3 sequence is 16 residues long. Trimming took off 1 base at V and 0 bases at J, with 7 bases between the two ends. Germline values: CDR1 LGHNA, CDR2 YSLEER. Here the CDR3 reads CASSQGVSSGANVLTF. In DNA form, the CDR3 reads TGCGCCAGCAGCCAAGGCGTAAGCTCTGGGGCCAACGTCCTGACTTTC.

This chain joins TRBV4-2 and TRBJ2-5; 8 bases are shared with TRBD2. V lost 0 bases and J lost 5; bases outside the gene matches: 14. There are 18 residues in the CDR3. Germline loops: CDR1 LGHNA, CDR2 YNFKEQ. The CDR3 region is CASSQEEGVAGSEETQYF. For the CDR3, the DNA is TGTGCCAGCAGCCAAGAGGAGGGAGTAGCGGGATCTGAGGAGACCCAGTACTTC.